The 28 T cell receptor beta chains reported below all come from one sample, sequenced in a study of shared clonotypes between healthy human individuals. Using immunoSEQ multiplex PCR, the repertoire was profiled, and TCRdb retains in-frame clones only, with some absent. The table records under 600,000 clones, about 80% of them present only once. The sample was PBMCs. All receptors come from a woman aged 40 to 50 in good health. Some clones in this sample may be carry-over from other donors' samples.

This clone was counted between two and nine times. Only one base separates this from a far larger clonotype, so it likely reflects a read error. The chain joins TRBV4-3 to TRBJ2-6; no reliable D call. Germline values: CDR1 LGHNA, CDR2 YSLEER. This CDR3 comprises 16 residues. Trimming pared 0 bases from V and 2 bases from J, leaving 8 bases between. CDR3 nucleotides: TGCGCCAGCAGCCAAGAAGTCGGCCCTGGGGCCAACGTCCTGACTTTC. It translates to CASSQEVGPGANVLTF.

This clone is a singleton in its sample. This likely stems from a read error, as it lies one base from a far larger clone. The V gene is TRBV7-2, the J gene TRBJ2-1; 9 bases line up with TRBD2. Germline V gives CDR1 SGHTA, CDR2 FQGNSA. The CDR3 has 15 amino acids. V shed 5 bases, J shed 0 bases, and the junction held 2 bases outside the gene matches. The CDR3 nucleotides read TGTGCCAGCAGCGTTAGCGGGAGCTCCTACAATGAGCAGTTCTTC. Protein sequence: CASSVSGSSYNEQFF. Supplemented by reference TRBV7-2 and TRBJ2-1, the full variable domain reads GAGVSQSPSNKVTEKGKDVELRCDPISGHTALYWYRQSLGQGLEFLIYFQGNSAPDKSGLPSDRFSAERTGGSVSTLTIQRTQQEDSAVYLCASSVSGSSYNEQFFGPGTRLTVL.

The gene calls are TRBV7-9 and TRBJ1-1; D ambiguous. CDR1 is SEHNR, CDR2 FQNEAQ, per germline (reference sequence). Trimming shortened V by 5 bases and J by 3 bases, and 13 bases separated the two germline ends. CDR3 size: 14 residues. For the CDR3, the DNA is TGTGCCAGCAGCCGTAGGGAGTCGGACACTGAAGCTTTCTTT. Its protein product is CASSRRESDTEAFF.

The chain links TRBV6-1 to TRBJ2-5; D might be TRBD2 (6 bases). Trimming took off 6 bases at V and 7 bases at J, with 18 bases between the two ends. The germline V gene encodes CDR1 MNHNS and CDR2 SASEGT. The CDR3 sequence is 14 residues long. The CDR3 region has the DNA TGTGCCAGCAGCGAGGTCGTTCCCGGGGGGACCCAGTACTTC. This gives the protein CASSEVVPGGTQYF.

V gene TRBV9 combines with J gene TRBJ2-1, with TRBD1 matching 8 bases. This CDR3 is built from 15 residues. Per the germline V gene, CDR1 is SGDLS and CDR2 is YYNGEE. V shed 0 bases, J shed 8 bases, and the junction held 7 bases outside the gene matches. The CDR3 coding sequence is TGTGCCAGCAGCGTAGCTACCGGACAGGGCGATGAGCAGTTCTTC. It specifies CASSVATGQGDEQFF.

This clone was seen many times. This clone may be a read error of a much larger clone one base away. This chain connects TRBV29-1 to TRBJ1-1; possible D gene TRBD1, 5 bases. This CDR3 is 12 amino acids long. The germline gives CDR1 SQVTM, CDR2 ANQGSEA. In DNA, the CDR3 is TGCAGCGTTGAAGTTAGGGGAACTGAAGCTCTCTTT. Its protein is CSVEVRGTEALF.

Here the CDR3 reads CASSFTSGEQYF. The DNA for the CDR3 is TGTGCCAGCAGCTTTACTAGCGGCGAGCAGTACTTC. The chain employs TRBV7-2 and TRBJ2-7, with 8 positions matching TRBD2. The CDR3 length is 12 residues. V lost 3 bases to trimming and J lost 6 bases; unmatched junction nucleotides: 1. Germline V lookup: CDR1 SGHTA, CDR2 FQGNSA.

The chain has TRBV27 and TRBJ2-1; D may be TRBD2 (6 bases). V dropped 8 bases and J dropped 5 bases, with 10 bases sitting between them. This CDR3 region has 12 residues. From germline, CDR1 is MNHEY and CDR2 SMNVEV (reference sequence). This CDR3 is CASGTFHNEQFF. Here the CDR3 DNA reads TGTGCCAGCGGGACTTTCCACAATGAGCAGTTCTTC.

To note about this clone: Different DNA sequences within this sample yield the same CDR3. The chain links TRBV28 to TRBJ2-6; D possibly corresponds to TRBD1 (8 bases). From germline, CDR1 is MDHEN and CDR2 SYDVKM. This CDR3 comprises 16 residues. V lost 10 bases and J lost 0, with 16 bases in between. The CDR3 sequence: CATSQGGISGANVLTF. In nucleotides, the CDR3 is TGTGCCACCTCACAGGGGGGGATCTCTGGGGCCAACGTCCTGACTTTC.

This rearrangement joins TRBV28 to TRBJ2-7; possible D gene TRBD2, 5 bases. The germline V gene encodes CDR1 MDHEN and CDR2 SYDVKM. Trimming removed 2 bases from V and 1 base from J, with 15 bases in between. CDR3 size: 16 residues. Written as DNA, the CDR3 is TGTGCCAGCAGTTTAGTTCCTAGCACTCTTTCCTACGAGCAGTACTTC. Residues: CASSLVPSTLSYEQYF.

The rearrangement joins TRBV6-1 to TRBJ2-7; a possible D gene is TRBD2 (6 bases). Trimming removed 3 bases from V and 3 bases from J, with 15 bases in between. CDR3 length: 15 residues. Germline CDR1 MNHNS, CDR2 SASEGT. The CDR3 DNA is TGTGCCAGCAGTGAGGGAGGCGGGATGAGCTACGAGCAGTACTTC. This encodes CASSEGGGMSYEQYF.

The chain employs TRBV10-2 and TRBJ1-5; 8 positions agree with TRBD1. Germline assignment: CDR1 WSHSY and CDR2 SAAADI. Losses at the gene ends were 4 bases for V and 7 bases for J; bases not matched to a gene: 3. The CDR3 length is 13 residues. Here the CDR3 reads CASSAGGDQPQHF. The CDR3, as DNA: TGCGCCAGCAGTGCAGGGGGCGACCAGCCCCAGCATTTT.

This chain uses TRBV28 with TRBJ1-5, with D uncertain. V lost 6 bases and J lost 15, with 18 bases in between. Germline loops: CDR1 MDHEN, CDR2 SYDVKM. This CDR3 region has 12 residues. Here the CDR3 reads CASSQQPKGGHF. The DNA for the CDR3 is TGTGCCAGCAGCCAACAACCAAAGGGAGGGCATTTT.

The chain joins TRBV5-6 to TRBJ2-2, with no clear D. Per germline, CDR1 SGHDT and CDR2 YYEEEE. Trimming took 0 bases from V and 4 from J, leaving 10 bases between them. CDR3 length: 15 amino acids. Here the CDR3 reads CASSLGQLRTGELFF. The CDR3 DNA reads TGTGCCAGCAGCTTGGGGCAGTTACGCACCGGGGAGCTGTTTTTT.

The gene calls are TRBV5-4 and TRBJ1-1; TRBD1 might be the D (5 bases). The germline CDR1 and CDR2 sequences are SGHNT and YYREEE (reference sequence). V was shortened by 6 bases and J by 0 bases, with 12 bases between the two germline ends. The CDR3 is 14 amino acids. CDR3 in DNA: TGTGCCAGCATCCGGGACGGGTTGAACACTGAAGCTTTCTTT. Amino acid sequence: CASIRDGLNTEAFF.

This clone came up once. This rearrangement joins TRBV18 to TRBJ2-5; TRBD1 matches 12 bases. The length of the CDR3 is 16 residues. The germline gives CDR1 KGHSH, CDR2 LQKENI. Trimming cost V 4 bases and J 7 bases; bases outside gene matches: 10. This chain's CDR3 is CASSQGTGGTSGTQYF. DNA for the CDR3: TGTGCCAGCTCACAAGGGACAGGGGGCACATCTGGGACCCAGTACTTC.

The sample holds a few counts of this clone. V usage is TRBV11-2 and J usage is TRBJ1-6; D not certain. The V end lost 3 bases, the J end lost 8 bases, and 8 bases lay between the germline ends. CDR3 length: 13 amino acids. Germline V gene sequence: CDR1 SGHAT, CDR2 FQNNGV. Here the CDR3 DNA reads TGTGCCAGCAGCTTGGTCGCGGATTCACCCCTCCACTTT. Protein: CASSLVADSPLHF.

The CDR3 DNA follows: TGCGCCAGCAGCCCCCTGCCAGTGCGGGAGGGGGGTGAGCAGTTCTTC. Its protein is CASSPLPVREGGEQFF. V gene TRBV5-1 combines with J gene TRBJ2-1, with 9 positions matching TRBD2. This CDR3 has 16 residues. Per germline, CDR1 SGHRS and CDR2 YFSETQ. J gave up 9 bases and V 4 bases, and 14 bases lay outside the gene matches.

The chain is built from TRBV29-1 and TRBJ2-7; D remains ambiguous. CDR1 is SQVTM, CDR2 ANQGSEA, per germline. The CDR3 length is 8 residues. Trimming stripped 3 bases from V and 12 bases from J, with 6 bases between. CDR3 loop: CSVDGLYF. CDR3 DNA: TGCAGCGTTGATGGGTTGTACTTC.

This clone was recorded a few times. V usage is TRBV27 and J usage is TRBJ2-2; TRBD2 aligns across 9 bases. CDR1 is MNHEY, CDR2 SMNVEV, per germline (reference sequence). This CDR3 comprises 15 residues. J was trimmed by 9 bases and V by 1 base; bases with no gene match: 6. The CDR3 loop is CASSLWASGKRELFF. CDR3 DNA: TGTGCCAGCAGTTTATGGGCTAGCGGGAAGCGGGAGCTGTTTTTT.

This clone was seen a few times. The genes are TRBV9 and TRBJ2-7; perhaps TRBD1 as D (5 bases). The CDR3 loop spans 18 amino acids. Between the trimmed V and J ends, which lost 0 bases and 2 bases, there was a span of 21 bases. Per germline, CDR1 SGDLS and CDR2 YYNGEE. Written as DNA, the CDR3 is TGTGCCAGCAGCGTAGCCCAACGACCAGGGCCACCCCCCTACGAGCAGTACTTC. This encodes CASSVAQRPGPPPYEQYF.

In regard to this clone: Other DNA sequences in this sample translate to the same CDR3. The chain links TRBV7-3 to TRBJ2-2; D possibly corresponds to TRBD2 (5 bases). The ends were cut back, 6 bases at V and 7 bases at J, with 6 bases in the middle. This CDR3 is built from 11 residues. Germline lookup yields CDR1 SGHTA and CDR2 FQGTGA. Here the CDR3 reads CASSGSGELFF. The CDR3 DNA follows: TGTGCCAGCAGTGGGAGCGGGGAGCTGTTTTTT.

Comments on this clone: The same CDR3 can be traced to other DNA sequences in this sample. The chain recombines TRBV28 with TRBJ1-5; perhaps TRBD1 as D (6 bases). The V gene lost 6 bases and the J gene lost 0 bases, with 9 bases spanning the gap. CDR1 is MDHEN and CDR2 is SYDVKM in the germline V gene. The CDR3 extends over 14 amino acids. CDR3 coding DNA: TGTGCCAGCAGAGGAGGGGGTAGCAATCAGCCCCAGCATTTT. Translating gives CASRGGGSNQPQHF.

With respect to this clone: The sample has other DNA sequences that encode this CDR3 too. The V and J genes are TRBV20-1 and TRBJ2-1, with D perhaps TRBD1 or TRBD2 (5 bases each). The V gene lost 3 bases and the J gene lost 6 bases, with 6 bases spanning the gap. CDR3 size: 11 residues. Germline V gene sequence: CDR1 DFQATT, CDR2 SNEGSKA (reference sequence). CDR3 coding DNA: TGCAGTGCTAGGGGACGCAATGAGCAGTTCTTC. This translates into CSARGRNEQFF.

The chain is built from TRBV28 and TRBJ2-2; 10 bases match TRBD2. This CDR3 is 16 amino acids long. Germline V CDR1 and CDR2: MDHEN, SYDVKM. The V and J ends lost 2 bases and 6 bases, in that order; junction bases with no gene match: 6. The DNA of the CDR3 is TGTGCCAGCAGTTTAGGTGTGGGACTAGCGTCCGGGGAGCTGTTTTTT. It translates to CASSLGVGLASGELFF.

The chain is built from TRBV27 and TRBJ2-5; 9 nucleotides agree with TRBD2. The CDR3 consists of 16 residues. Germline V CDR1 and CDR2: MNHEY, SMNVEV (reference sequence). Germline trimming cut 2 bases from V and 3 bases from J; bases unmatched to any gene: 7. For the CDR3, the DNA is TGTGCCAGCAGTTTAAGGGGGACTAGCTGGGAAGAGACCCAGTACTTC. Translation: CASSLRGTSWEETQYF.

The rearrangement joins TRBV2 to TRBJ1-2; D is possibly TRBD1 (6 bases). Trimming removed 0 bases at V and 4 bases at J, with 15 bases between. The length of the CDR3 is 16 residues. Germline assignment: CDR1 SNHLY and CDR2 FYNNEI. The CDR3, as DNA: TGTGCCAGCAGTGAAGCGGCGCCAGGGGTGAGCTATGGCTACACCTTC. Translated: CASSEAAPGVSYGYTF.

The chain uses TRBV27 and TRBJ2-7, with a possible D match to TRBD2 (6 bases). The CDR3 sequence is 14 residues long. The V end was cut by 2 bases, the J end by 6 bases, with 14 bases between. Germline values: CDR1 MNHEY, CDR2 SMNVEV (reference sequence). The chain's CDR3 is CASSLNSRGGEQYF. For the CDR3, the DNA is TGTGCCAGCAGTTTAAATTCGAGGGGAGGCGAGCAGTACTTC.